This is a list of T cell receptor beta chains from one sample in a study of patients and donors after allogeneic stem cell transplantation. TCRdb used MiXCR to reprocess the RT-PCR reads, holding one entry per CDR3 protein. Of roughly 190,000 distinct CDR3 sequences in the sample, 41% were seen once. Sequencing used blood, either unsorted or a sorted T cell fraction (not recorded which). All receptors derive from a human donor who was either an allogeneic HSCT recipient or a stem cell or donor lymphocyte infusion donor (not recorded which). It is not recorded whose cells these are; they may come from a transplant donor. Both conserved end residues are part of each CDR3. Each record gives: CDR3 DNA, CDR3 protein, J gene, V gene, clone size, D gene. A D gene is named only where the DNA matches it firmly. Some rows mark clone size as missing; the rest say once, few, many or name a class of expanded clone.

CDR3 DNA: TGTGCCAGTAGTATCCACAGGGACGGCTACACCTTC; CDR3 protein: CASSIHRDGYTF; J gene: TRBJ1-2; V gene: TRBV19; clone size: NA; D gene: NA
CDR3 DNA: TGTGCCAGCGGATACAGGGGCGAACGCTATGGCTACACCTTC; CDR3 protein: CASGYRGERYGYTF; J gene: TRBJ1-2; V gene: TRBV27; clone size: few; D gene: TRBD1
CDR3 DNA: TGTGCCAGCAGCCCGGGGGGTATTCAGCCCCAGCATTTT; CDR3 protein: CASSPGGIQPQHF; J gene: TRBJ1-5; V gene: TRBV7-2; clone size: NA; D gene: NA
CDR3 DNA: TGCAGTGCCGAGACCCAAGACTCATCTAACTATGGCTACACCTTC; CDR3 protein: CSAETQDSSNYGYTF; J gene: TRBJ1-2; V gene: TRBV20-1; clone size: few; D gene: NA
CDR3 DNA: TGTGCCAGCACCCCCGGACAGGCAGCCTACAATGAGCAGTTCTTC; CDR3 protein: CASTPGQAAYNEQFF; J gene: TRBJ2-1; V gene: TRBV25-1; clone size: NA; D gene: TRBD1
CDR3 DNA: TGCGCCAGCAGCCAAGGACAGGGAGCTAACTATGGCTACACCTTC; CDR3 protein: CASSQGQGANYGYTF; J gene: TRBJ1-2; V gene: TRBV4-3; clone size: NA; D gene: TRBD1
CDR3 DNA: TGTGCCAGCACCCGGGCTGGGGTTGACACCGGGGAGCTGTTTTTT; CDR3 protein: CASTRAGVDTGELFF; J gene: TRBJ2-2; V gene: TRBV27; clone size: NA; D gene: NA
CDR3 DNA: TGTGCCAGCTGGGAGGTGGCGAACACTGAAGCTTTCTTT; CDR3 protein: CASWEVANTEAFF; J gene: TRBJ1-1; V gene: TRBV6-5; clone size: many; D gene: NA
CDR3 DNA: TGTGCCAGCAGCCACGGACAAACCCGGGCCTCACCCCTCCACTTT; CDR3 protein: CASSHGQTRASPLHF; J gene: TRBJ1-6; V gene: TRBV3-1; clone size: NA; D gene: NA
CDR3 DNA: TGCGCCAGCAGCCAAGAACAATGGACAGAAGCTTTCTTT; CDR3 protein: CASSQEQWTEAFF; J gene: TRBJ1-1; V gene: TRBV4-1; clone size: NA; D gene: NA
CDR3 DNA: TGTGCCAGCAGAACTAGCGGTATTAGCTCCTACAATGAGCAGTTCTTC; CDR3 protein: CASRTSGISSYNEQFF; J gene: TRBJ2-1; V gene: TRBV12-3/TRBV12-4; clone size: NA; D gene: TRBD2
CDR3 DNA: TGTGCCAGCGGTCTGGGCGAGCAGTACTTC; CDR3 protein: CASGLGEQYF; J gene: TRBJ2-7; V gene: TRBV6-6; clone size: NA; D gene: NA
CDR3 DNA: TGTGCCAGCAAATTGGGACAGGGGTACCACGAGCAGTACTTC; CDR3 protein: CASKLGQGYHEQYF; J gene: TRBJ2-7; V gene: TRBV5-6; clone size: NA; D gene: TRBD1
CDR3 DNA: TGCAGCGTTGAAGAGGGGGAGCAGTACTTC; CDR3 protein: CSVEEGEQYF; J gene: TRBJ2-7; V gene: TRBV29-1; clone size: NA; D gene: NA
CDR3 DNA: TGTGCCAGCAGCTTAACGGGGTACACCGGGGAGCTGTTTTTT; CDR3 protein: CASSLTGYTGELFF; J gene: TRBJ2-2; V gene: TRBV7-2; clone size: NA; D gene: NA
CDR3 DNA: TGTGCCAGCAGCCTAACTCCGGGACAGAAGAACACTGAAGCTTTCTTT; CDR3 protein: CASSLTPGQKNTEAFF; J gene: TRBJ1-1; V gene: TRBV7-2; clone size: once; D gene: TRBD1
CDR3 DNA: TGTGCCAGCAGCCTCTCCGGACTAGCGGGAGGAGGAGGATACAATGAGCAGTTCTTC; CDR3 protein: CASSLSGLAGGGGYNEQFF; J gene: TRBJ2-1; V gene: TRBV7-2; clone size: NA; D gene: TRBD2
CDR3 DNA: TGTGCCAGCAGCTTAGTCGGCGGCTCGGGGGATGAGCAGTTCTTC; CDR3 protein: CASSLVGGSGDEQFF; J gene: TRBJ2-1; V gene: TRBV7-9; clone size: NA; D gene: NA
CDR3 DNA: TGTGCCAGCAGTTACTTGATGAACACTGAAGCTTTCTTT; CDR3 protein: CASSYLMNTEAFF; J gene: TRBJ1-1; V gene: TRBV6-5; clone size: few; D gene: NA
CDR3 DNA: TGTGCCAGCAGCGTAGGGCACGGGAGGGCCGACGAGCAGTACTTC; CDR3 protein: CASSVGHGRADEQYF; J gene: TRBJ2-7; V gene: TRBV9; clone size: once; D gene: TRBD2
CDR3 DNA: TGTGCCAGCAGCACTAGCGGGTTAGAAGAGACCCAGTACTTC; CDR3 protein: CASSTSGLEETQYF; J gene: TRBJ2-5; V gene: TRBV4-2; clone size: NA; D gene: TRBD2
CDR3 DNA: TGCAGTGCACCAGGGGGCTGGGGCACTGAAGCTTTCTTT; CDR3 protein: CSAPGGWGTEAFF; J gene: TRBJ1-1; V gene: TRBV20-1; clone size: few; D gene: TRBD1
CDR3 DNA: TGCGCCAGCAGCTTGATCCTGGGGTCCTCCTACGAGCAGTACTTC; CDR3 protein: CASSLILGSSYEQYF; J gene: TRBJ2-7; V gene: TRBV5-1; clone size: NA; D gene: NA
CDR3 DNA: TGTGCCAGCAGCGCTACAGGGAAGGGGGATAATTCACCCCTCCACTTT; CDR3 protein: CASSATGKGDNSPLHF; J gene: TRBJ1-6; V gene: TRBV9; clone size: NA; D gene: NA
CDR3 DNA: TGTGCCAGCACCCCAGGGGCAGGGAACACTGAAGCTTTCTTT; CDR3 protein: CASTPGAGNTEAFF; J gene: TRBJ1-1; V gene: TRBV7-2; clone size: few; D gene: NA
CDR3 DNA: TGTGCCAGCAGCCACGCCGGGACAGAGTTCTATAATTCACCCCTCCACTTT; CDR3 protein: CASSHAGTEFYNSPLHF; J gene: TRBJ1-6; V gene: TRBV4-2; clone size: few; D gene: TRBD1
CDR3 DNA: TGTGCCAGCAGTCTACAGATAGAAGGGTATCAGCCCCAGCATTTT; CDR3 protein: CASSLQIEGYQPQHF; J gene: TRBJ1-5; V gene: TRBV12-3/TRBV12-4; clone size: NA; D gene: NA
CDR3 DNA: TGTGCCAGCAGTATGCAGGGGGCTTTTGAGACCCAGTACTTC; CDR3 protein: CASSMQGAFETQYF; J gene: TRBJ2-5; V gene: TRBV2; clone size: few; D gene: TRBD1
CDR3 DNA: TGTGCCAGTAGCACAGGGACAGTCTCCTACGAGCAGTACTTC; CDR3 protein: CASSTGTVSYEQYF; J gene: TRBJ2-7; V gene: TRBV19; clone size: NA; D gene: TRBD1
CDR3 DNA: TGCGCCAGCAGCGACCAGCGGCAGGGGGGAATTCAAGAGACCCAGTACTTC; CDR3 protein: CASSDQRQGGIQETQYF; J gene: TRBJ2-5; V gene: TRBV4-3; clone size: NA; D gene: NA
CDR3 DNA: TGCAGCGCTACCTGGTTAGCAGGGATGAACACTGAAGCTTTCTTT; CDR3 protein: CSATWLAGMNTEAFF; J gene: TRBJ1-1; V gene: TRBV29-1; clone size: few; D gene: NA
CDR3 DNA: TGTGCCACCAGGATCCACCGGAAGAACACTGAAGCTTTCTTT; CDR3 protein: CATRIHRKNTEAFF; J gene: TRBJ1-1; V gene: TRBV15; clone size: few; D gene: NA
CDR3 DNA: TGCAGTGCCTCGACAGGCCCCAACTATGGCTACACCTTC; CDR3 protein: CSASTGPNYGYTF; J gene: TRBJ1-2; V gene: TRBV20-1; clone size: NA; D gene: NA
CDR3 DNA: TGTGCCAGCAGCTTGGGACTAGCGGGAGTCAATGAGCAGTTCTTC; CDR3 protein: CASSLGLAGVNEQFF; J gene: TRBJ2-1; V gene: TRBV7-3; clone size: many; D gene: TRBD2
CDR3 DNA: TGTGCCAGCAGACCCGACAGGGTTGACACTGAAGCTTTCTTT; CDR3 protein: CASRPDRVDTEAFF; J gene: TRBJ1-1; V gene: TRBV6-5; clone size: NA; D gene: TRBD1
CDR3 DNA: TGTGCCAACACAAGGACAGGGGAAGGCTACACCTTC; CDR3 protein: CANTRTGEGYTF; J gene: TRBJ1-2; V gene: TRBV12-3/TRBV12-4; clone size: NA; D gene: TRBD1
CDR3 DNA: TGTGCCACCAGTGATAGACAGGGAGGAAGGACAGATACGCAGTATTTT; CDR3 protein: CATSDRQGGRTDTQYF; J gene: TRBJ2-3; V gene: TRBV24-1; clone size: NA; D gene: NA
CDR3 DNA: TGCAGTTCGTCTTGGGGAAACACCATATATTTT; CDR3 protein: CSSSWGNTIYF; J gene: TRBJ1-3; V gene: TRBV20-1; clone size: NA; D gene: NA
CDR3 DNA: TGTGCCAGCAGTATCCCGGGACAGGGGGCGTTCGGGGAGCTGTTTTTT; CDR3 protein: CASSIPGQGAFGELFF; J gene: TRBJ2-2; V gene: TRBV12-3/TRBV12-4; clone size: NA; D gene: TRBD1
CDR3 DNA: TGTGCCATCAGTGAGACGGGAAGCTCCTACAATGAGCAGTTCTTC; CDR3 protein: CAISETGSSYNEQFF; J gene: TRBJ2-1; V gene: TRBV10-3; clone size: once; D gene: NA